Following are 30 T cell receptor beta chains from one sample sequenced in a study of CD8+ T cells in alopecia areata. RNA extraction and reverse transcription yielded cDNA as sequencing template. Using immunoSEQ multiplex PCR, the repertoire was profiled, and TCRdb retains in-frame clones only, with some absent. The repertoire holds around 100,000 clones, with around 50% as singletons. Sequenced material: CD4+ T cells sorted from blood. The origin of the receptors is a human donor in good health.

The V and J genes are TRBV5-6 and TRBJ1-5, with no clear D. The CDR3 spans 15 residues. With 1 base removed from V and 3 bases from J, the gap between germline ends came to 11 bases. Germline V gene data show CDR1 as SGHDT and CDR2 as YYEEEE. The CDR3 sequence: CASSLRVGLNQPQHF. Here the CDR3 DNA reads TGTGCCAGCAGCTTGAGAGTTGGGCTCAATCAGCCCCAGCATTTT. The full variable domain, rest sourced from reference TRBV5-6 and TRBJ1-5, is DAGVTQSPTHLIKTRGQQVTLRCSPKSGHDTVSWYQQALGQGPQFIFQYYEEEERQRGNFPDRFSGHQFPNYSSELNVNALLLGDSALYLCASSLRVGLNQPQHFGDGTRLSIL.

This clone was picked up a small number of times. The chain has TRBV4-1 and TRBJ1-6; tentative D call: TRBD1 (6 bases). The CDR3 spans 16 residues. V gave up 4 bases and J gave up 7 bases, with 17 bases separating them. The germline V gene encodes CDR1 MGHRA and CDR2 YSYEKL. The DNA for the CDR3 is TGCGCCAGCAGCCCCTACGGACAGAAGATAAATTCACCCCTCCACTTT. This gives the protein CASSPYGQKINSPLHF.

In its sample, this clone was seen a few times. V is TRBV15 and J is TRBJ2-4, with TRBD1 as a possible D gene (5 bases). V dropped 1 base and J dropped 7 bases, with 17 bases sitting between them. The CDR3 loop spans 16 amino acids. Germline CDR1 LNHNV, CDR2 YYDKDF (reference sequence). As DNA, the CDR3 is TGTGCCACCAGCAGAGCCAGGGTGGGGCTGACCAACATTCAGTACTTC. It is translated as CATSRARVGLTNIQYF.

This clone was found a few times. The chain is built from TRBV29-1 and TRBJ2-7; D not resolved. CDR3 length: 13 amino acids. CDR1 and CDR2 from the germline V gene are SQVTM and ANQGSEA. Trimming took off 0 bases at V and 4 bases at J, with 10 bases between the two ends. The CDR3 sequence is CSVEDSGWYEQYF. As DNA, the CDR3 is TGCAGCGTTGAAGATTCGGGCTGGTACGAGCAGTACTTC.

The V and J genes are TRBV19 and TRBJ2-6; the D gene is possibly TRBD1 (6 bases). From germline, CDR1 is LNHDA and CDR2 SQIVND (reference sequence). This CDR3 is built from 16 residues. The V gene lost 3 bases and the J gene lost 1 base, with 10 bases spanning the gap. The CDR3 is CASSIRQESGANVLTF. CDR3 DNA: TGTGCCAGTAGTATCCGACAGGAGTCTGGGGCCAACGTCCTGACTTTC.

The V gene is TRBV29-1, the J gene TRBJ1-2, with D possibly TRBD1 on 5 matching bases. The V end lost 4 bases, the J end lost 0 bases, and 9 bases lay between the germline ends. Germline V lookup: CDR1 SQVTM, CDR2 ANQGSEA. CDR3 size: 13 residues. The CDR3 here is CSVGQRANYGYTF. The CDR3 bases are TGCAGCGTTGGACAGAGAGCTAACTATGGCTACACCTTC.

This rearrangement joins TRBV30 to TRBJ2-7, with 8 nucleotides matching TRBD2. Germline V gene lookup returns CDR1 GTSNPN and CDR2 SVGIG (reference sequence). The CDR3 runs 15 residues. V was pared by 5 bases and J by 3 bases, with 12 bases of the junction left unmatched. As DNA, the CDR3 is TGTGCCTGGCGGACCTTGACTCGGGGGGGCTACGAGCAGTACTTC. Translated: CAWRTLTRGGYEQYF.

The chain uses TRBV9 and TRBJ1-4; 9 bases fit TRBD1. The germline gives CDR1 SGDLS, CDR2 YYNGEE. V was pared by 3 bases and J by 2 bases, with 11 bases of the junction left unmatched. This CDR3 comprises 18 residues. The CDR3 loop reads CASSAGRTGAPTNEKLFF. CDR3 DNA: TGTGCCAGCAGCGCTGGTCGGACAGGGGCACCTACTAATGAAAAACTGTTTTTT.

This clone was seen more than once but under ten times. In nucleotides, the CDR3 is TGCGCCAGCAGCTTGGACGGACAGGGGTCGAACACTGAAGCTTTCTTT. Translation gives CASSLDGQGSNTEAFF. The rearrangement uses TRBV5-1 and TRBJ1-1; TRBD1 matches 9 bases. Germline CDR1 reads SGHRS; CDR2 reads YFSETQ. The CDR3 is 16 residues long. Unmatched junction bases numbered 4, after V lost 0 bases and J lost 1 base.

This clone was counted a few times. CDR3 coding DNA: TGTGCCAGCAGCCCGGGACAGGGGGCAGGAGATACGCAGTATTTT. As protein: CASSPGQGAGDTQYF. The chain carries TRBV11-2 and TRBJ2-3; 12 positions agree with TRBD1. CDR3 size: 15 residues. The V and J ends lost 5 bases and 5 bases, in that order; junction bases with no gene match: 5. CDR1 is SGHAT, CDR2 FQNNGV, per germline. Complete variable domain (other parts from reference TRBV11-2 and TRBJ2-3): EAGVAQSPRYKIIEKRQSVAFWCNPISGHATLYWYQQILGQGPKLLIQFQNNGVVDDSQLPKDRFSAERLKGVDSTLKIQPAKLEDSAVYLCASSPGQGAGDTQYFGPGTRLTVL.

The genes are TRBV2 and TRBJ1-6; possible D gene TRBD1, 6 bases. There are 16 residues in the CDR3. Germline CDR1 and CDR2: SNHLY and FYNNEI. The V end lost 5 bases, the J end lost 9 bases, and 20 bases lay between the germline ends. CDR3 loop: CASSTGPGGFGSPLHF. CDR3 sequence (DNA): TGTGCCAGCAGTACAGGGCCGGGGGGGTTTGGTTCACCCCTCCACTTT.

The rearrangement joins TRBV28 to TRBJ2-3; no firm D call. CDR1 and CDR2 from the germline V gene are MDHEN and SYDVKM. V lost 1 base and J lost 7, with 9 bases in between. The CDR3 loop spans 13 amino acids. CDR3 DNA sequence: TGTGCCAGCAGTTTATTAGAAGGCTATACGCAGTATTTT. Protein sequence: CASSLLEGYTQYF.

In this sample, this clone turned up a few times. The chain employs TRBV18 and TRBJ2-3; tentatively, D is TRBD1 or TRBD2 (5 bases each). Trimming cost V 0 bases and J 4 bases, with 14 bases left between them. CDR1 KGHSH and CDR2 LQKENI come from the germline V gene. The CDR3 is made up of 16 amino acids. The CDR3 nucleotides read TGTGCCAGCTCACCACCCGGGACGGACATGGCAGATACGCAGTATTTT. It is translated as CASSPPGTDMADTQYF.

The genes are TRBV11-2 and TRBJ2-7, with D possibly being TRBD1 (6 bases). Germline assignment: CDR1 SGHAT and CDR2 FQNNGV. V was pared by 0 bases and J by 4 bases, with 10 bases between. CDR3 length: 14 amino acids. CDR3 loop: CASSLDRQGYEQYF. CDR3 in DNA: TGTGCCAGCAGCTTAGATCGGCAGGGGTACGAGCAGTACTTC.

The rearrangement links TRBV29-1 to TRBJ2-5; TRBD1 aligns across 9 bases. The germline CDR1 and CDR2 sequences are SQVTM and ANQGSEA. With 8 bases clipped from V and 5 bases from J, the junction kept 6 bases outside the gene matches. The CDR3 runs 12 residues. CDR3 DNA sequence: TGCAGCAACAGGGGGCCGGCGGAGACCCAGTACTTC. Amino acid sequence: CSNRGPAETQYF.

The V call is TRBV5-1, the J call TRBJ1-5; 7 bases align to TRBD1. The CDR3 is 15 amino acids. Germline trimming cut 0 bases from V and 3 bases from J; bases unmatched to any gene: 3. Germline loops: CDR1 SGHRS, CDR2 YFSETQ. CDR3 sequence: CASSLATGNNQPQHF. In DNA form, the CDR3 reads TGCGCCAGCAGCTTGGCGACAGGGAACAATCAGCCCCAGCATTTT.

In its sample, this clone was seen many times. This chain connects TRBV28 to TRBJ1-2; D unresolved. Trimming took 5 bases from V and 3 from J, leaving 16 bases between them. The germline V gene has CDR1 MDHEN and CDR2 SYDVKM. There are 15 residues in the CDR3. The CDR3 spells CASSRGGAGDYGYTF. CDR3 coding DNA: TGTGCCAGCAGTCGGGGAGGCGCGGGAGACTATGGCTACACCTTC.

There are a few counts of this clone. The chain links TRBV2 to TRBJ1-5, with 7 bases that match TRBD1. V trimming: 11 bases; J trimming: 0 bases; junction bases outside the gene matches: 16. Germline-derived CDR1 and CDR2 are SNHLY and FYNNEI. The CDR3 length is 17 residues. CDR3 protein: CAWTDGQVLGSNQPQHF. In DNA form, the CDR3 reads TGTGCCTGGACTGACGGACAGGTCCTTGGTAGCAATCAGCCCCAGCATTTT.

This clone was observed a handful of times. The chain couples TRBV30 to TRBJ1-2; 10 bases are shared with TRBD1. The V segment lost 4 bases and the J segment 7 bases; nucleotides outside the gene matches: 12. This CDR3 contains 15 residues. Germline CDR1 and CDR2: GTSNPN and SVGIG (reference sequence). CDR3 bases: TGTGCCTGGACCTACACGACAGGGGGCGAAAGTGGCTACACCTTC. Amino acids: CAWTYTTGGESGYTF.

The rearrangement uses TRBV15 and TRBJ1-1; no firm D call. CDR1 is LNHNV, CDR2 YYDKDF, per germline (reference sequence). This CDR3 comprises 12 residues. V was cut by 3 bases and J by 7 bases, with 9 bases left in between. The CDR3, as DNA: TGTGCCACCAGCAGCAACTACATTGAAGCTTTCTTT. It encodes CATSSNYIEAFF. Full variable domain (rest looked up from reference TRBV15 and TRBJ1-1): DAMVIQNPRYQVTQFGKPVTLSCSQTLNHNVMYWYQQKSSQAPKLLFHYYDKDFNNEADTPDNFQSRRPNTSFCFLDIRSPGLGDTAMYLCATSSNYIEAFFGQGTRLTVV.

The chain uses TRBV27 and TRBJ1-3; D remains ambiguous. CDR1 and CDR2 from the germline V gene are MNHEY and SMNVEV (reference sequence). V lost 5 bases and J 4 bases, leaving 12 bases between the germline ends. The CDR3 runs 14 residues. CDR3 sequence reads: CASSTRESGNTIYF. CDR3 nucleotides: TGTGCCAGCAGTACCCGAGAGTCAGGAAACACCATATATTTT.

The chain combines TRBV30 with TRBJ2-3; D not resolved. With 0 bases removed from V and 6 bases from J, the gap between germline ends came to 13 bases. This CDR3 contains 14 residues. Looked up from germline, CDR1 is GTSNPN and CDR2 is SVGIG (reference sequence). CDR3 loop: CAWSVIGPQDTQYF. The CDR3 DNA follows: TGTGCCTGGAGTGTAATTGGCCCACAGGATACGCAGTATTTT.

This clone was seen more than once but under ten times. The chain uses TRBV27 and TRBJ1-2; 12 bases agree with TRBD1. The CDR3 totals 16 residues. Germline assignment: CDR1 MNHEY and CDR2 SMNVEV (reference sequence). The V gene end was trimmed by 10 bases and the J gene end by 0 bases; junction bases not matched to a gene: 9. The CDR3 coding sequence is TGTGCCACCGGGAGGGGACAGGGGGCCCCTAACTATGGCTACACCTTC. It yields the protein CATGRGQGAPNYGYTF.

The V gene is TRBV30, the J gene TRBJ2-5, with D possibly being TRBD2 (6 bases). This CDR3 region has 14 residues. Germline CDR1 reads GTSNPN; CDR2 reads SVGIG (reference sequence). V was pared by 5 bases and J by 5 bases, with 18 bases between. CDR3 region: CAWGDSNRGETQYF. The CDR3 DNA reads TGTGCCTGGGGGGACTCGAACCGCGGGGAGACCCAGTACTTC.

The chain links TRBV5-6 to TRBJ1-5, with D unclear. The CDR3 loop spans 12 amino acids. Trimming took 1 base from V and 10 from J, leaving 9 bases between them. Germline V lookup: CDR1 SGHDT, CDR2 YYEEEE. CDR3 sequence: CASSLRSGPQHF. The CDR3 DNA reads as TGTGCCAGCAGCTTGAGATCAGGCCCCCAGCATTTT.

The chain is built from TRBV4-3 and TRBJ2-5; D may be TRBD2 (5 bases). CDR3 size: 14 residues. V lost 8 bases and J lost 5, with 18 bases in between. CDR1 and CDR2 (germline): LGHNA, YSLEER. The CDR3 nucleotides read TGCGCCAGCTCTACCGGACTGGAGAGGGAGACCCAGTACTTC. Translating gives CASSTGLERETQYF.

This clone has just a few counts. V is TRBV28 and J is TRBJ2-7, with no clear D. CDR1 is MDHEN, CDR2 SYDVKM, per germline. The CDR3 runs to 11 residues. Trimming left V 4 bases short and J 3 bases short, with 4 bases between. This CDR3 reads CASSSGYEQYF. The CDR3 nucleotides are TGTGCCAGCAGTTCGGGCTACGAGCAGTACTTC.

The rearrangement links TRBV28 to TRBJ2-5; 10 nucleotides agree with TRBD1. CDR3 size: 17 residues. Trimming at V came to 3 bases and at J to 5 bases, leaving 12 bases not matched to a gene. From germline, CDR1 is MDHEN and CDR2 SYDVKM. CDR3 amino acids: CASSFYPRTGGLETQYF. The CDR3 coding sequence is TGTGCCAGCAGTTTTTACCCACGGACAGGGGGATTGGAGACCCAGTACTTC.

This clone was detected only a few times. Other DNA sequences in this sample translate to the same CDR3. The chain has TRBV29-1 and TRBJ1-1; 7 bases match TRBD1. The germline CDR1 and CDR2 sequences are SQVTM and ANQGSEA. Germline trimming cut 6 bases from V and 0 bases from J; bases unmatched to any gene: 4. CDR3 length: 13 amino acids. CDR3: CSVGGQMNTEAFF. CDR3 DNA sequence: TGCAGCGTGGGGGGACAGATGAACACTGAAGCTTTCTTT. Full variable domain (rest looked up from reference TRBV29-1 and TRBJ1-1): SAVISQKPSRDICQRGTSLTIQCQVDSQVTMMFWYRQQPGQSLTLIATANQGSEATYESGFVIDKFPISRPNLTFSTLTVSNMSPEDSSIYLCSVGGQMNTEAFFGQGTRLTVV.

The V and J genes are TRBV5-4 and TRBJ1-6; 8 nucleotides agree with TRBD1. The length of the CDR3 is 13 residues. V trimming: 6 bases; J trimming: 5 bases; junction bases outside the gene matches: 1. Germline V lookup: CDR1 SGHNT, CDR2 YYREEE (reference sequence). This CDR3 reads CASKGQDNSPLHF. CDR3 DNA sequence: TGTGCCAGCAAGGGACAGGATAATTCACCCCTCCACTTT.